The rows below give T cell receptor beta chains drawn from one sample of a study of blood T cell repertoires in COVID-19. Produced via immunoSEQ multiplex PCR; TCRdb's table is partial and in-frame only. The sample holds approximately 150,000 clones, around 80% seen once. Sequencing input: PBMCs or T cells enriched from blood (not recorded which). Receptors were obtained from a woman aged 45 to 65 who had recovered from COVID-19. CDR3s include the opening cysteine and the closing phenylalanine or tryptophan. Fields, in order: D gene, J gene, clone size, V gene, CDR3 protein, CDR3 DNA. The D gene is left open where the match is weak. A row's size may be missing; if present it is once, few, many or a size class.

D gene: TRBD1
J gene: TRBJ1-6
clone size: NA
V gene: TRBV27
CDR3 protein: CASSFRGLEWSPLHF
CDR3 DNA: TGTGCCAGCAGTTTTAGGGGGCTGGAGTGGTCACCCCTCCACTTT

D gene: TRBD1
J gene: TRBJ1-2
clone size: once
V gene: TRBV28
CDR3 protein: CASRGTGGTYGYTF
CDR3 DNA: TGTGCCAGCAGAGGGACAGGGGGCACCTATGGCTACACCTTC

D gene: NA
J gene: TRBJ2-2
clone size: NA
V gene: TRBV7-6
CDR3 protein: CASSSLGGRRLPRENTGELFF
CDR3 DNA: TGTGCCAGCAGCTCACTGGGTGGGCGTCGACTACCCCGGGAGAACACCGGGGAGCTGTTTTTT

D gene: TRBD2
J gene: TRBJ2-1
clone size: NA
V gene: TRBV29-1
CDR3 protein: CSVEDQTSGSNEQFF
CDR3 DNA: TGCAGCGTTGAAGATCAGACTAGCGGGTCCAATGAGCAGTTCTTC

D gene: NA
J gene: TRBJ2-1
clone size: NA
V gene: TRBV11-3
CDR3 protein: CASSLPYSYNEQFF
CDR3 DNA: TGTGCCAGCAGCTTACCCTACTCCTACAATGAGCAGTTCTTC

D gene: TRBD1
J gene: TRBJ1-2
clone size: few
V gene: TRBV27
CDR3 protein: CASSPYDRGLSGYTF
CDR3 DNA: TGTGCCAGCAGTCCTTACGACAGGGGGCTCTCTGGCTACACCTTC

D gene: NA
J gene: TRBJ1-5
clone size: few
V gene: TRBV5-1
CDR3 protein: CASSMSGAGSQHF
CDR3 DNA: TGCGCCAGCAGCATGAGCGGGGCAGGGAGCCAACATTTT

D gene: NA
J gene: TRBJ2-3
clone size: NA
V gene: TRBV2
CDR3 protein: CASRAGFTDTQYF
CDR3 DNA: TGTGCCAGCAGAGCCGGGTTCACAGATACGCAGTATTTT

D gene: TRBD1
J gene: TRBJ1-6
clone size: NA
V gene: TRBV10-3
CDR3 protein: CAISEQGHNSPLHF
CDR3 DNA: TGTGCCATCAGTGAACAGGGGCATAATTCACCCCTCCACTTT

D gene: NA
J gene: TRBJ2-1
clone size: many
V gene: TRBV6-2/TRBV6-3
CDR3 protein: CASSSAGSSLNEQFF
CDR3 DNA: TGTGCCAGCAGTTCGGCCGGGAGTTCTTTGAATGAGCAGTTCTTC

D gene: TRBD1
J gene: TRBJ1-1
clone size: NA
V gene: TRBV18
CDR3 protein: CASSPRQGANTEAFF
CDR3 DNA: TGTGCCAGCTCACCGAGACAGGGGGCAAACACTGAAGCTTTCTTT

D gene: TRBD2
J gene: TRBJ2-3
clone size: NA
V gene: TRBV27
CDR3 protein: CAIGGGLGDTQYF
CDR3 DNA: TGTGCCATCGGGGGAGGGCTGGGAGATACGCAGTATTTT

D gene: TRBD1
J gene: TRBJ1-6
clone size: many
V gene: TRBV15
CDR3 protein: CATSLDRGGNSPLHF
CDR3 DNA: TGTGCCACTAGTCTTGACAGGGGAGGAAATTCACCCCTCCACTTT

D gene: NA
J gene: TRBJ1-2
clone size: NA
V gene: TRBV5-6
CDR3 protein: CASSLRGGARDYGYTF
CDR3 DNA: TGTGCCAGCAGCTTGAGGGGAGGGGCAAGGGACTATGGCTACACCTTC

D gene: NA
J gene: TRBJ1-5
clone size: once
V gene: TRBV3-1/TRBV3-2
CDR3 protein: CASSQSNEPQHF
CDR3 DNA: TGTGCCAGCAGCCAGTCTAACGAGCCCCAGCATTTT

D gene: NA
J gene: TRBJ1-2
clone size: NA
V gene: TRBV25-1
CDR3 protein: CASRDSYNYGYTF
CDR3 DNA: TGTGCCAGCAGGGACAGCTATAACTATGGCTACACCTTC

D gene: NA
J gene: TRBJ2-5
clone size: NA
V gene: TRBV9
CDR3 protein: CASSVGGSEETQYF
CDR3 DNA: TGTGCCAGCAGCGTCGGGGGATCCGAAGAGACCCAGTACTTC

D gene: NA
J gene: TRBJ2-1
clone size: NA
V gene: TRBV20-1
CDR3 protein: CSARVSEQFF
CDR3 DNA: TGCAGTGCTAGAGTTAGTGAGCAGTTCTTC

D gene: NA
J gene: TRBJ1-6
clone size: NA
V gene: TRBV4-1
CDR3 protein: CASSQGGRSSGRTYNSPLHF
CDR3 DNA: TGCGCCAGCAGCCAAGGGGGCCGATCTTCGGGGAGGACCTATAATTCACCCCTCCACTTT

D gene: TRBD1
J gene: TRBJ2-3
clone size: NA
V gene: TRBV4-3
CDR3 protein: CASSRQPRQGSTDTQYF
CDR3 DNA: TGCGCCAGCAGCCGCCAACCCCGACAGGGAAGCACAGATACGCAGTATTTT

D gene: TRBD1
J gene: TRBJ1-2
clone size: few
V gene: TRBV2
CDR3 protein: CASSETPQGDYGYTF
CDR3 DNA: TGTGCCAGCAGTGAGACCCCTCAGGGGGACTATGGCTACACCTTC

D gene: TRBD2
J gene: TRBJ2-7
clone size: NA
V gene: TRBV6-5
CDR3 protein: CASSYGLAGVEQYF
CDR3 DNA: TGTGCCAGCAGTTACGGTCTAGCGGGAGTTGAGCAGTACTTC